This T cell receptor beta chain was captured by sequencing in a study of pediatric ulcerative colitis (dated by TCRdb to between 2018 and 2020). Study-wide context: From 8 or 9 newly diagnosed, treatment-naive pediatric ulcerative colitis patients and a handful of non-IBD control children, paired blood and rectal samples were collected. Overall study results and their limits: For technical reasons, blood samples from a couple of patients gave substantially fewer templates, and these samples were excluded from the blood-rectal overlap analysis. Two rectal CDR3 clonotypes were present in all ulcerative colitis patients and in none of the controls. Features of the rectal repertoire distinguished controls, mild-moderate colitis patients and acute severe colitis patients, and in acute severe colitis rectal diversity was lower because of clonal expansions. Compared with controls, ulcerative colitis patients showed significantly higher autologous blood-rectal clonal overlap, a finding that suggests increased T cell trafficking to inflamed tissue. Because repertoires came from total lymphocyte DNA, patterns in rare subsets such as regulatory T cells may not be reflected. The healthy control group was small, with only a few individuals.

Rearranged CDR3 beta regions were amplified from genomic DNA with multiplex V and J primers using the immunoSEQ TRB Survey service. Survey-level sequencing depth of up to 500,000 reads per sample was used to keep depth equal across samples. Libraries were purified and pooled, and sequencing was performed on Illumina technology. Per the authors' processing: Productive clonality, sample overlap, pairwise scatters, CDR3 beta length, V/D/J gene usage and productiveness were all assessed with the immunoSEQ online tools. Calculated diversity was defined as the number of unique rearrangements divided by total templates times 100, and Shannon and Simpson indices were additionally computed. Principal component analysis was performed on Z-score normalized data with the R prcomp function and the ggbiplot package. Blood-rectal clonal overlap within each subject was quantified with Morisita's index. The immuneACCESS repertoire file appears here via TCRdb, limited to in-frame rearrangements. These files lack a portion of the clones; in checked studies, under half of the deficit traces to unresolved V genes, and the cause of the others is not known. V, J and clone size reflect that table, while D and trimming were determined from the DNA. Present in this sample are tens of thousands of clones, around 87% of which were seen just once. The leading ten clones occupy approximately 1.5% of the sample.

Worth noting for this clone: Its antigen target is currently unknown. No per-base quality is available; no much larger clone lies one base away.

CDR1 and CDR2 are read off the germline V gene as SGDLS and YYNGEE. The CDR3 spans 16 residues, from the cysteine through the phenylalanine. Only CDR3 DNA is held: 48 bases, read in frame from base 1. Trimming at the junction amounts to 3 bases on V and 5 bases on J, and the germline ends lie 15 bases apart. The control children had a colonoscopy because IBD was suspected, showed normal endoscopy both macroscopically and histologically, and did not receive an IBD diagnosis during the next year. A blood sample was obtained concurrently with the colonoscopy. The Wizard kit (Promega) was used to extract genomic DNA from the blood and intestinal samples.

Sequences were obtained from blood. The TCR was taken from a boy under 18 who was a control in a study of pediatric ulcerative colitis. This receptor chain uses TRBV9 and TRBJ1-6; TRBD1 might be the D gene, on 5 matching bases. The DNA reads TGTGCCAGCAGCGCCCGGGACTCCAGAGATAATTCACCCCTCCACTTT. This translates into CASSARDSRDNSPLHF.